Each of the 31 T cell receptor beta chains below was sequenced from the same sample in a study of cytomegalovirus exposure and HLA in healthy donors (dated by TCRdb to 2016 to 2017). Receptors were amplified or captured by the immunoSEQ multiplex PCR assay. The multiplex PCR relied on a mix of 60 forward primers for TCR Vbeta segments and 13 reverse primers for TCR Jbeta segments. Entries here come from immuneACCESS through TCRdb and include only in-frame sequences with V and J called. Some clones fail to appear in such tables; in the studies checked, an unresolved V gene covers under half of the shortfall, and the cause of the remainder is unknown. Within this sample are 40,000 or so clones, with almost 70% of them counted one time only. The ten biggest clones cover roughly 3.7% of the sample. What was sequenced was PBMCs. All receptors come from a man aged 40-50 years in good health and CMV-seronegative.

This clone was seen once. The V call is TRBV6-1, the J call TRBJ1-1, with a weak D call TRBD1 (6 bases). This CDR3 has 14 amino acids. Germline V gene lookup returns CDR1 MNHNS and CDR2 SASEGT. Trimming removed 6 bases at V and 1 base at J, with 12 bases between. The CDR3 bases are TGTGCCAGCAGACCCCACAGGGAGAACACTGAAGCTTTCTTT. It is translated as CASRPHRENTEAFF.

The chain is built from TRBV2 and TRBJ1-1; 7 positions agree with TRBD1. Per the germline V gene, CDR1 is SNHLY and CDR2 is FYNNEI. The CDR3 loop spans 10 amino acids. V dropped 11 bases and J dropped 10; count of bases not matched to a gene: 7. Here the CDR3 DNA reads TGTGCCGTTCAGACAGGGCTAGCTTTCTTT. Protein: CAVQTGLAFF.

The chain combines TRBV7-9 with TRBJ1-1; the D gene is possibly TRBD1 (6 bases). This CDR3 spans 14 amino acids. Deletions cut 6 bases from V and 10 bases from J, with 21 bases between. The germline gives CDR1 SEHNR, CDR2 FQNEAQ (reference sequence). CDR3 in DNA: TGTGCCAGCAGTTTGACAGGAGGATTGGCTACAGCTTTCTTT. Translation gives CASSLTGGLATAFF.

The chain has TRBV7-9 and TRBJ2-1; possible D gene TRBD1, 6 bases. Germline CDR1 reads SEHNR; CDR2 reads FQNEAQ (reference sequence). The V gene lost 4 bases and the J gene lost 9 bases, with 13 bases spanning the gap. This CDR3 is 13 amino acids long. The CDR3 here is CASSSGQPLEQFF. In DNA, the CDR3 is TGTGCCAGCAGCTCTGGACAGCCTCTTGAGCAGTTCTTC. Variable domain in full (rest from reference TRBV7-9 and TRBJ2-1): DTGVSQNPRHKITKRGQNVTFRCDPISEHNRLYWYRQTLGQGPEFLTYFQNEAQLEKSRLLSDRFSAERPKGSFSTLEIQRTEQGDSAMYLCASSSGQPLEQFFGPGTRLTVL.

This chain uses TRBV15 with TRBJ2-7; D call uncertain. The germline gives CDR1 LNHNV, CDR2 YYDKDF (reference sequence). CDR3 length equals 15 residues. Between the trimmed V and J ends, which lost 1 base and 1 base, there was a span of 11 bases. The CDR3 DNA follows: TGTGCCACCAGCAGAGCTACCTCCAGGTCCTACGAGCAGTACTTC. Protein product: CATSRATSRSYEQYF.

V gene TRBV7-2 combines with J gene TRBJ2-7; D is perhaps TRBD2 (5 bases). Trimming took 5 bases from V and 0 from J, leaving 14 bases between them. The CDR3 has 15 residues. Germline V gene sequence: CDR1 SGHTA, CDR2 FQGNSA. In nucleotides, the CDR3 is TGTGCCAGCAGCGAAGGAGCGGATTTCTCCTACGAGCAGTACTTC. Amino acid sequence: CASSEGADFSYEQYF.

CDR3 sequence: CASSYGTGAYEQYF. The DNA for the CDR3 is TGTGCCAGCAGTTACGGGACAGGGGCCTACGAGCAGTACTTC. The chain links TRBV27 to TRBJ2-7; 10 bases agree with TRBD1. The CDR3 loop spans 14 amino acids. J was trimmed by 2 bases and V by 4 bases; bases with no gene match: 2. The germline V gene has CDR1 MNHEY and CDR2 SMNVEV (reference sequence).

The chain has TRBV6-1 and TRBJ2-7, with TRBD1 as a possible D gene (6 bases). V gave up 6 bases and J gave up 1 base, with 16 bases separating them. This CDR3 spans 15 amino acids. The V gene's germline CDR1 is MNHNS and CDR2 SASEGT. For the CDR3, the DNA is TGTGCCAGCAGGGACATTCGGGACACGTCCTACGAGCAGTACTTC. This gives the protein CASRDIRDTSYEQYF.

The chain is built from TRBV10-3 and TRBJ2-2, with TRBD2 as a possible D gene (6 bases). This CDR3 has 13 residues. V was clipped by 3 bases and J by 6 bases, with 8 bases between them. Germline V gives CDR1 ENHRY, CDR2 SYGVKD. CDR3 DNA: TGTGCCATCAGTGAAGGGGAGGCCGGGGAGCTGTTTTTT. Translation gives CAISEGEAGELFF.

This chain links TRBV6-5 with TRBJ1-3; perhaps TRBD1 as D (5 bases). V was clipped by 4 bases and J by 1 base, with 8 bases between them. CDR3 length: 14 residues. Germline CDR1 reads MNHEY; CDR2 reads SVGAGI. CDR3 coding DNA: TGTGCCAGCAGTTCCCAGGGATCTGGAAACACCATATATTTT. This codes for CASSSQGSGNTIYF.

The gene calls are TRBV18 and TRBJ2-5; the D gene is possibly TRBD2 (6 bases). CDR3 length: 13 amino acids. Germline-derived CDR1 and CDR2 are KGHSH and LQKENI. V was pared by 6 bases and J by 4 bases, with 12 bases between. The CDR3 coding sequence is TGTGCCAGCTCTCCGGGCGGGGCAGAGACCCAGTACTTC. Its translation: CASSPGGAETQYF. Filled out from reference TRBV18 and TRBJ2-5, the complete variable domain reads NAGVMQNPRHLVRRRGQEARLRCSPMKGHSHVYWYRQLPEEGLKFMVYLQKENIIDESGMPKERFSAEFPKEGPSILRIQQVVRGDSAAYFCASSPGGAETQYFGPGTRLLVL.

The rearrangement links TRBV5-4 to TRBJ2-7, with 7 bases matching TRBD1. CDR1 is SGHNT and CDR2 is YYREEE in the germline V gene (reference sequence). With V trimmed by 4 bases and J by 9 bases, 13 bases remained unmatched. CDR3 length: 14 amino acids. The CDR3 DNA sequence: TGTGCCAGCAGCCCGGACAGGTCGGTCGTAGGGCAGTACTTC. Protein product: CASSPDRSVVGQYF.

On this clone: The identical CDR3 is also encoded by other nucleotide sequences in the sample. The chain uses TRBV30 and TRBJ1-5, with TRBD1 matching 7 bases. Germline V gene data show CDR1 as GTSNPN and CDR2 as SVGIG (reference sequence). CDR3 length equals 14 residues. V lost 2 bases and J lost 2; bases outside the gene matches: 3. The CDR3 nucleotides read TGTGCCTGGAGTCTTGGACAGGGCAATCAGCCCCAGCATTTT. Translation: CAWSLGQGNQPQHF.

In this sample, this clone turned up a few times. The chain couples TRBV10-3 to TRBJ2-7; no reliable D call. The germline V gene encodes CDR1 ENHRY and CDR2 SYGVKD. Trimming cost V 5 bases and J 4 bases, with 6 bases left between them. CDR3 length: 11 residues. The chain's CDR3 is CAISYRYEQYF. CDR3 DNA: TGTGCCATCAGTTACCGGTACGAGCAGTACTTC.

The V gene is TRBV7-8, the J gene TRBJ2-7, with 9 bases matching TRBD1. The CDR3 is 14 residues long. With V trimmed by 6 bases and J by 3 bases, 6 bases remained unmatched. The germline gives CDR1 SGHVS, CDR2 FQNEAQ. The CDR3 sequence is CASRRGQGFYEQYF. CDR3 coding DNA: TGTGCCAGCAGGCGTGGACAGGGGTTCTACGAGCAGTACTTC. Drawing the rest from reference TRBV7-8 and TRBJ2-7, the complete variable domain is GAGVSQSPRYKVAKRGQDVALRCDPISGHVSLFWYQQALGQGPEFLTYFQNEAQLDKSGLPSDRFFAERPEGSVSTLKIQRTQQEDSAVYLCASRRGQGFYEQYFGPGTRLTVT.

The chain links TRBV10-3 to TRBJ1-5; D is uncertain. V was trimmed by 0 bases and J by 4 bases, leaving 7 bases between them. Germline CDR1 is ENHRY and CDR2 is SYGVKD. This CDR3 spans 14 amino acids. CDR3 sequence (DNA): TGTGCCATCAGTGAGTCGCCAGTAAATCAGCCCCAGCATTTT. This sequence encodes CAISESPVNQPQHF.

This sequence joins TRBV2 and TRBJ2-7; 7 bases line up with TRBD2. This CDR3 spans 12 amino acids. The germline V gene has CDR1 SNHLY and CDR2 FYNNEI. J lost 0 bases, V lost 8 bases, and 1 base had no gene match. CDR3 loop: CASGGVSYEQYF. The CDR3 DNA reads TGTGCCAGCGGGGGGGTCTCCTACGAGCAGTACTTC.

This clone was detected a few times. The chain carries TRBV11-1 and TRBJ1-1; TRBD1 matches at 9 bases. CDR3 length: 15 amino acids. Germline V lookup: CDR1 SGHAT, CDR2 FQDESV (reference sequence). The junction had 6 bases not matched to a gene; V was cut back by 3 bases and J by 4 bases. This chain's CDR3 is CASSFRGQGITEAFF. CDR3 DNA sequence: TGTGCCAGCAGCTTTCGGGGACAGGGTATCACTGAAGCTTTCTTT. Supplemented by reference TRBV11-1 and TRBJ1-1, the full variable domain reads EAEVAQSPRYKITEKSQAVAFWCDPISGHATLYWYRQILGQGPELLVQFQDESVVDDSQLPKDRFSAERLKGVDSTLKIQPAELGDSAMYLCASSFRGQGITEAFFGQGTRLTVV.

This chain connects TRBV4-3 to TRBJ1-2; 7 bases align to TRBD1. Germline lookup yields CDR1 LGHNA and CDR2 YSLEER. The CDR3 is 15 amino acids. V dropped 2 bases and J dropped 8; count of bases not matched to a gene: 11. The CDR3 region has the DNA TGCGCCAGCAGCCAACCGGGACAGATAACCGGCGGCTACACCTTC. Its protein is CASSQPGQITGGYTF.

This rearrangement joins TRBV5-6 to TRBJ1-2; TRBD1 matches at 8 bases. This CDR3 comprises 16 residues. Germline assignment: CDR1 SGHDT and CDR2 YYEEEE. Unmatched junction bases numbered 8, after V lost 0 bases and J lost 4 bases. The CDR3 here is CASSLVDRGRGYGYTF. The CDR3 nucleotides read TGTGCCAGCAGCTTGGTCGACAGGGGCCGCGGCTATGGCTACACCTTC.

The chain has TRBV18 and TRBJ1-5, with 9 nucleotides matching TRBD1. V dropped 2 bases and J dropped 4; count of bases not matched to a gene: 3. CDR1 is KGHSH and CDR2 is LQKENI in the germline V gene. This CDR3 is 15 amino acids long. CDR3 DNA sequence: TGTGCCAGCTCACCAGGGGACAGGGAAAATCAGCCCCAGCATTTT. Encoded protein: CASSPGDRENQPQHF.

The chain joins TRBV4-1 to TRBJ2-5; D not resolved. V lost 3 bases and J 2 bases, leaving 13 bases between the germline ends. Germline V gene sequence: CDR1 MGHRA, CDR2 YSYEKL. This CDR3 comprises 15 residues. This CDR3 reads CASSQSMAEQETQYF. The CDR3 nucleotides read TGCGCCAGCAGCCAGTCAATGGCCGAACAAGAGACCCAGTACTTC.

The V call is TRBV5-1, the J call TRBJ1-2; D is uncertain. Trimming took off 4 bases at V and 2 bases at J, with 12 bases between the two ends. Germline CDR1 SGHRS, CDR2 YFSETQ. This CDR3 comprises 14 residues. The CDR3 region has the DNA TGCGCCAGCAGCGTCCGGGATCAAAACTATGGCTACACCTTC. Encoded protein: CASSVRDQNYGYTF.

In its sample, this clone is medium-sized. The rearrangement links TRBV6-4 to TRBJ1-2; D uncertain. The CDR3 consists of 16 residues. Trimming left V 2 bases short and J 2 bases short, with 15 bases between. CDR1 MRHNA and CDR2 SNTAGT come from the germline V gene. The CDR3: CASSDTPQSLNYGYTF. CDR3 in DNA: TGTGCCAGCAGTGACACACCCCAAAGTCTCAACTATGGCTACACCTTC.

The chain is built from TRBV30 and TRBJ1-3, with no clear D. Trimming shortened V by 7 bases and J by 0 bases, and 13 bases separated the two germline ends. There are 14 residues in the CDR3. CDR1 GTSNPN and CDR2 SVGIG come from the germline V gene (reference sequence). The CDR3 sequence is CASEQTTSGNTIYF. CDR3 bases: TGTGCCTCCGAGCAGACAACCTCTGGAAACACCATATATTTT.

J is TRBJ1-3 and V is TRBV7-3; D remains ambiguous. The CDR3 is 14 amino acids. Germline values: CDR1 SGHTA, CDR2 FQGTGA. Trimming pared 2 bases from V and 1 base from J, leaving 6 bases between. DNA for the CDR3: TGTGCCAGCAGCTTACACGGTTCTGGAAACACCATATATTTT. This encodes CASSLHGSGNTIYF.

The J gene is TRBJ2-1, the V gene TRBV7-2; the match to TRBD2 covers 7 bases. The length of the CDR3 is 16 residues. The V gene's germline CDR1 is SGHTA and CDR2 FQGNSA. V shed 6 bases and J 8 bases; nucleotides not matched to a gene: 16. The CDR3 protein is CASRLLGGGARDEQFF. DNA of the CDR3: TGTGCCAGCAGGTTGTTGGGCGGGGGAGCGCGCGATGAGCAGTTCTTC. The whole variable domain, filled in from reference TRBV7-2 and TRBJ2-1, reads GAGVSQSPSNKVTEKGKDVELRCDPISGHTALYWYRQSLGQGLEFLIYFQGNSAPDKSGLPSDRFSAERTGGSVSTLTIQRTQQEDSAVYLCASRLLGGGARDEQFFGPGTRLTVL.

The DNA for the CDR3 is TGTGCCAGCAGCTTCCACCGGGACAGCTACGAGCAGTACTTC. This translates into CASSFHRDSYEQYF. The chain recombines TRBV7-8 with TRBJ2-5, with 7 bases fitting TRBD1. The J call may be faulty, since TRBJ2-7 better matches the DNA end. The CDR3 covers 14 residues. Germline CDR1 is SGHVS and CDR2 is FQNEAQ.

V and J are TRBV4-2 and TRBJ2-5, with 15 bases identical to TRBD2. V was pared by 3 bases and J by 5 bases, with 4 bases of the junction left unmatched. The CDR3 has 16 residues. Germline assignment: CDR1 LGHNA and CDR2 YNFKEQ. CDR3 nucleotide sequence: TGTGCCAGCAGCCACGGGACTAGCGGGGGGAGGGAGACCCAGTACTTC. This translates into CASSHGTSGGRETQYF.

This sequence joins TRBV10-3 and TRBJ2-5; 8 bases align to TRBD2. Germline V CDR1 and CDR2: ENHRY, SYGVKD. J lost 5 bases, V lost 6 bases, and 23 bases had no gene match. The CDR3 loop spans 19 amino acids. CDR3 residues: CAISFPPGTRFFRVETQYF. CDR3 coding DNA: TGTGCCATCAGCTTCCCCCCCGGGACTAGATTTTTTAGGGTGGAGACCCAGTACTTC.

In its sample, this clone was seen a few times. CDR3 loop: CASSFLPEKLFF. DNA for the CDR3: TGCGCCAGCAGCTTCCTACCTGAAAAACTGTTTTTT. This rearrangement joins TRBV4-3 to TRBJ1-4; D gene ambiguous. Germline V gene lookup returns CDR1 LGHNA and CDR2 YSLEER. Trimming left V 5 bases short and J 7 bases short, with 8 bases between. The CDR3 covers 12 residues.